These T cell receptor beta chains were read from a single sample in a study of cytomegalovirus exposure and HLA in healthy donors. Clones were read by immunoSEQ multiplex PCR, and TCRdb kept only the in-frame ones, dropping some. The table includes roughly 36,000 clones, 75% to 90% detected once. The material sequenced was PBMCs. The receptor source for this set is a male donor in good health and CMV-seronegative. CDR3s include the opening cysteine and the closing phenylalanine or tryptophan. A D gene is named only where the DNA matches it firmly. Expanded clones are given a class, and other clones once, few, many or no size at all.

V gene: TRBV18
J gene: TRBJ1-2
D gene: -
clone size: -
CDR3 DNA: TGTGCCAGCTCACCACCAACCACAGGGCGGTATGGCTACACCTTC
CDR3 protein: CASSPPTTGRYGYTF

V gene: TRBV5-1
J gene: TRBJ1-2
D gene: TRBD1
clone size: -
CDR3 DNA: TGCGCCAGCAGCCCCGGGATTGACAGGGTTGGTGGCTACACCTTC
CDR3 protein: CASSPGIDRVGGYTF

V gene: TRBV7-2
J gene: TRBJ2-6
D gene: -
clone size: -
CDR3 DNA: TGTGCCAGCGGGCTCTCTGGGGCCAACGTCCTGACTTTC
CDR3 protein: CASGLSGANVLTF

V gene: TRBV10-1
J gene: TRBJ1-1
D gene: TRBD1
clone size: -
CDR3 DNA: TGCGCCAGCAGTTCCCACAGGGGCGGTTTGAACACTGAAGCTTTCTTT
CDR3 protein: CASSSHRGGLNTEAFF

V gene: TRBV10-3
J gene: TRBJ1-1
D gene: -
clone size: -
CDR3 DNA: TGTGCCATCAGTGACCCGGCAGGGGAGAACACTGAAGCTTTCTTT
CDR3 protein: CAISDPAGENTEAFF

V gene: TRBV10-1
J gene: TRBJ1-2
D gene: -
clone size: -
CDR3 DNA: TGCGCCAGCCCCAGGGGACACAATGGCTACACCTTC
CDR3 protein: CASPRGHNGYTF

V gene: TRBV6-5
J gene: TRBJ1-2
D gene: -
clone size: few
CDR3 DNA: TGTGCCAGCAGCGTTTCCGTCCGTAACTATGGCTACACCTTC
CDR3 protein: CASSVSVRNYGYTF

V gene: TRBV6-5
J gene: TRBJ1-5
D gene: -
clone size: -
CDR3 DNA: TGTGCCAGCAGTTACTCCAGGGAGGCTCAGCCCCAGCATTTT
CDR3 protein: CASSYSREAQPQHF

V gene: TRBV5-8
J gene: TRBJ1-2
D gene: -
clone size: -
CDR3 DNA: TGTGCCAGCAGCTTTGGCCAGGGGTATGGCTACACCTTC
CDR3 protein: CASSFGQGYGYTF

V gene: TRBV6-5
J gene: TRBJ1-1
D gene: TRBD1
clone size: -
CDR3 DNA: TGTGCCAGCAGTTCCCCTCGCGGGACAGTGAACACTGAAGCTTTCTTT
CDR3 protein: CASSSPRGTVNTEAFF

V gene: TRBV5-1
J gene: TRBJ1-1
D gene: -
clone size: -
CDR3 DNA: TGCGCCAGCAGCGGGGACATGCAGAACACTGAAGCTTTCTTT
CDR3 protein: CASSGDMQNTEAFF

V gene: TRBV14
J gene: TRBJ2-3
D gene: TRBD2
clone size: -
CDR3 DNA: TGTGCCAGCAGCCAAGAACTAGCGGGCTGGGATACGCAGTATTTT
CDR3 protein: CASSQELAGWDTQYF

V gene: TRBV4-1
J gene: TRBJ1-4
D gene: -
clone size: -
CDR3 DNA: TGCGCCAGCAGCTTCCGACAGTCTAATGAAAAACTGTTTTTT
CDR3 protein: CASSFRQSNEKLFF

V gene: TRBV2
J gene: TRBJ1-2
D gene: TRBD1
clone size: -
CDR3 DNA: TGTGCCAGCAGTGTAAGGGACAGGGATGATGGCTACACCTTC
CDR3 protein: CASSVRDRDDGYTF

V gene: TRBV25-1
J gene: TRBJ2-7
D gene: -
clone size: -
CDR3 DNA: TGTGCCAGCAGTTCGAGCTACGAGCAGTACTTC
CDR3 protein: CASSSSYEQYF

V gene: TRBV5-1
J gene: TRBJ2-3
D gene: TRBD2
clone size: -
CDR3 DNA: TGCGCCAGCAGCTTGGCGGGACTAGCGGGCAACCCTAGCACAGATACGCAGTATTTT
CDR3 protein: CASSLAGLAGNPSTDTQYF

V gene: TRBV28
J gene: TRBJ2-7
D gene: -
clone size: few
CDR3 DNA: TGTGCCAGCAGTTTACTAGCAACCTACGAGCAGTACTTC
CDR3 protein: CASSLLATYEQYF

V gene: TRBV10-3
J gene: TRBJ1-6
D gene: -
clone size: -
CDR3 DNA: TGTGCCATCGTGGACACCCCTAATTCACCCCTCCACTTT
CDR3 protein: CAIVDTPNSPLHF

V gene: TRBV29-1
J gene: TRBJ2-2
D gene: TRBD1
clone size: -
CDR3 DNA: TGCAGCGTTGAAGATTGGCACCGACAGGGCACCGGGGAGCTGTTTTTT
CDR3 protein: CSVEDWHRQGTGELFF

V gene: TRBV5-1
J gene: TRBJ2-3
D gene: TRBD2
clone size: -
CDR3 DNA: TGCGCCAGCAGGGTAGCGGGAGATACGCAGTATTTT
CDR3 protein: CASRVAGDTQYF

V gene: TRBV30
J gene: TRBJ2-5
D gene: -
clone size: -
CDR3 DNA: TGTGCCTGGACCCTGGAGGTCGTGGAGACCCAGTACTTC
CDR3 protein: CAWTLEVVETQYF

V gene: TRBV2
J gene: TRBJ1-1
D gene: TRBD1
clone size: -
CDR3 DNA: TGTGCCAGCTCCCGGGACAGGGGACGGGGCACTGAAGCTTTCTTT
CDR3 protein: CASSRDRGRGTEAFF

V gene: TRBV5-1
J gene: TRBJ1-5
D gene: -
clone size: -
CDR3 DNA: TGCGCCAGCAGCCCGGACCGGGGAGGTCAGCCCCAGCATTTT
CDR3 protein: CASSPDRGGQPQHF

V gene: TRBV29-1
J gene: TRBJ1-2
D gene: TRBD1
clone size: -
CDR3 DNA: TGCAGCGTTTCGACAGGGGAGGACTATGGCTACACCTTC
CDR3 protein: CSVSTGEDYGYTF

V gene: TRBV29-1
J gene: TRBJ1-1
D gene: -
clone size: -
CDR3 DNA: TGCAGCGTGAGAGGGCAGAGCATGAACACTGAAGCTTTCTTT
CDR3 protein: CSVRGQSMNTEAFF

V gene: TRBV2
J gene: TRBJ1-4
D gene: -
clone size: -
CDR3 DNA: TGTGCCAGCACCTATTGGGGTTCGGGGGAAAAACTGTTTTTT
CDR3 protein: CASTYWGSGEKLFF

V gene: TRBV5-6
J gene: TRBJ2-1
D gene: TRBD1
clone size: -
CDR3 DNA: TGTGCCAGCAGCTTGGCGTGGGACAGGGGATTCTACAATGAGCAGTTCTTC
CDR3 protein: CASSLAWDRGFYNEQFF

V gene: TRBV6-5
J gene: TRBJ1-5
D gene: TRBD1
clone size: -
CDR3 DNA: TGTGCCAGCAGGACAGGACAGGTCGGTCAGCCCCAGCATTTT
CDR3 protein: CASRTGQVGQPQHF

V gene: TRBV29-1
J gene: TRBJ1-3
D gene: -
clone size: few
CDR3 DNA: TGCAGCGTTGAAAGGGGGGAGGGGAACACCATATATTTT
CDR3 protein: CSVERGEGNTIYF

V gene: TRBV7-3
J gene: TRBJ1-1
D gene: -
clone size: -
CDR3 DNA: TGTGCCAGCAGTCAGGGACAGAACACTGAAGCTTTCTTT
CDR3 protein: CASSQGQNTEAFF

V gene: TRBV6-5
J gene: TRBJ1-4
D gene: TRBD1
clone size: -
CDR3 DNA: TGTGCCAGCAGTTACGCAGGGGGCGATGAAAAACTGTTTTTT
CDR3 protein: CASSYAGGDEKLFF

V gene: TRBV6-1
J gene: TRBJ1-6
D gene: -
clone size: once
CDR3 DNA: TGTGCCAGCAGTGAACAGCCAGGGTCGGTAGGTTCACCCCTCCACTTT
CDR3 protein: CASSEQPGSVGSPLHF

V gene: TRBV28
J gene: TRBJ2-7
D gene: TRBD2
clone size: -
CDR3 DNA: TGTGCCAGCAGTTTCCGGGACGGGAGGGACTACGAGCAGTACTTC
CDR3 protein: CASSFRDGRDYEQYF

V gene: TRBV6-1
J gene: TRBJ1-5
D gene: -
clone size: medium-sized
CDR3 DNA: TGTGCCAGCAGTGGACAGACTTACTTAAATCAGCCCCAGCATTTT
CDR3 protein: CASSGQTYLNQPQHF

V gene: TRBV7-9
J gene: TRBJ1-2
D gene: TRBD1
clone size: once
CDR3 DNA: TGTGCCAGCAGCTTAACAGGGGGCGAGTATGGCTACACCTTC
CDR3 protein: CASSLTGGEYGYTF

V gene: TRBV28
J gene: TRBJ1-1
D gene: -
clone size: once
CDR3 DNA: TGTGCCAGCAGCCTTGACAGAGCTGAAGCTTTCTTT
CDR3 protein: CASSLDRAEAFF

V gene: TRBV4-1
J gene: TRBJ1-2
D gene: -
clone size: -
CDR3 DNA: TGCGCCAGCAGCCAGCCTACTAGGCTGCAAAGTGGGGGCTACACCTTC
CDR3 protein: CASSQPTRLQSGGYTF

V gene: TRBV5-6
J gene: TRBJ1-2
D gene: -
clone size: -
CDR3 DNA: TGTGCCAGCAGCCCCAAGGACAAAGTCTACTATGGCTACACCTTC
CDR3 protein: CASSPKDKVYYGYTF

V gene: TRBV7-9
J gene: TRBJ1-1
D gene: -
clone size: -
CDR3 DNA: TGTGCCAGCAGACAGGTTTCGAACACTGAAGCTTTCTTT
CDR3 protein: CASRQVSNTEAFF

V gene: TRBV7-2
J gene: TRBJ1-5
D gene: -
clone size: -
CDR3 DNA: TGTGCCAGCAGCCCGGCGGGGAGTCGGGCCAATCAGCCCCAGCATTTT
CDR3 protein: CASSPAGSRANQPQHF

V gene: TRBV30
J gene: TRBJ2-7
D gene: TRBD1
clone size: -
CDR3 DNA: TGTGCCTGGATCGGAGGGACAGGGAATGGGGAGCAGTACTTC
CDR3 protein: CAWIGGTGNGEQYF

V gene: TRBV6-1
J gene: TRBJ2-3
D gene: -
clone size: -
CDR3 DNA: TGTGCCAGCAGTGAAATTTCAGGGTTCTCAGTACGAGATACGCAGTATTTT
CDR3 protein: CASSEISGFSVRDTQYF

V gene: TRBV5-1
J gene: TRBJ1-6
D gene: TRBD1
clone size: -
CDR3 DNA: TGCGCCAGCAGCACAGGGGGCTCCTATAATTCACCCCTCCACTTT
CDR3 protein: CASSTGGSYNSPLHF

V gene: TRBV19
J gene: TRBJ2-5
D gene: TRBD2
clone size: once
CDR3 DNA: TGTGCCAGTAGTATGGGTCTAGCGGAACAAGAGACCCAGTACTTC
CDR3 protein: CASSMGLAEQETQYF

V gene: TRBV28
J gene: TRBJ1-5
D gene: -
clone size: -
CDR3 DNA: TGTGCCAGCAGTTTAAGATCGTTCTATAGCAATCAGCCCCAGCATTTT
CDR3 protein: CASSLRSFYSNQPQHF

V gene: TRBV6-6
J gene: TRBJ1-1
D gene: -
clone size: -
CDR3 DNA: TGTGCCAGCAGTTACCGAACACAGGGCGAAGCTTTCTTT
CDR3 protein: CASSYRTQGEAFF

V gene: TRBV7-8
J gene: TRBJ1-2
D gene: -
clone size: -
CDR3 DNA: TGTGCCAGCAGCTTAGGCAGGGTTGGCTATGGCTACACCTTC
CDR3 protein: CASSLGRVGYGYTF

V gene: TRBV5-1
J gene: TRBJ1-2
D gene: TRBD1
clone size: -
CDR3 DNA: TGCGCCAGCAGCTTGGGGGACAGGGTTTTTTTGGGCTATGGCTACACCTTC
CDR3 protein: CASSLGDRVFLGYGYTF

V gene: TRBV29-1
J gene: TRBJ1-1
D gene: TRBD1
clone size: -
CDR3 DNA: TGCAGCGTTGAGAGGACAGGGAATCCCGAAGCTTTCTTT
CDR3 protein: CSVERTGNPEAFF

V gene: TRBV29-1
J gene: TRBJ2-1
D gene: -
clone size: -
CDR3 DNA: TGCAGCGTTGAAAGGGGGTACAATGAGCAGTTCTTC
CDR3 protein: CSVERGYNEQFF

V gene: TRBV7-9
J gene: TRBJ2-1
D gene: TRBD1
clone size: few
CDR3 DNA: TGTGCCAGCAGCTCTGCAGGGGGCTCGTACAATGAGCAGTTCTTC
CDR3 protein: CASSSAGGSYNEQFF

V gene: TRBV2
J gene: TRBJ1-2
D gene: -
clone size: -
CDR3 DNA: TGTGCCAGCAGTGAACAGCGAGGCTACACCTTC
CDR3 protein: CASSEQRGYTF